This record looks at one T cell receptor beta chain sequence and its context. What this receptor recognizes is not known. Base qualities are not recorded, but no much larger clone differs from it by a single base. These data belong to a study of CD8+CD57+ T cells in acquired aplastic anemia (dated by TCRdb to about 2018). Regarding the study in general: Extracted DNA from sorted CD4+ and CD8+ cells averaged approximately 3 ug, ranging from about 0.18 to 27.4 ug. A CD8+CD57+ expansion meant a frequency higher than the mean frequency seen in healthy subjects.

Profiling of TCR beta VDJ combinations and CDR3 sequences used genomic DNA as the template. TCR repertoire sequencing was run on an Illumina HiSeq 2000. Under the source paper's analysis protocol: TRBV/TRBJ rearrangement plots, CDR3 size and DJ length profiles, and Simpson's diversity index were used to assess repertoires. The most abundant DNA sequence in the deep sequencing data was taken as the immunodominant clone. CDR3 amino acid sequences were screened for sharing across subjects and were compared with published repertoires and the VDJdb database. TCRdb took the public reads, trimmed them with fastp at Q25, ran MiXCR for clone calling and kept in-frame beta chains. A single entry per CDR3 protein holds the most common genes and DNA from its merged rows. The V and J calls follow TCRdb's processing rather than the paper's. The sample table records about 200,000 distinct CDR3 sequences; more than 55% of these occur just once. In total, the top ten clones hold around 58% of the sample.

Relative to germline, V is missing 6 bases and J is missing 0 bases, with 5 bases of the junction outside any gene match. For CDR1 and CDR2, the germline V gene lists ENHRY and SYGVKD. From the cysteine up to the phenylalanine, the CDR3 has a length of 14 residues. CDR3 DNA only is kept here, 42 bases in frame from base 1. Overall study results and their limits: Roughly 31 CD8+ CDR3 sequences were shared between patients and controls but appeared highly expressed in patients and within their immunodominant clones. Between patients and healthy controls, no significant difference in CD8+ Simpson's diversity was found (P=0.060).

The patients picked for sequencing were ones in whom flow cytometry had shown an expansion of CD8+CD57+ cells. Severe acquired aplastic anemia was diagnosed in all patients according to International Study of Aplastic Anemia and Agranulocytosis and Camitta criteria. No patient had received any therapy when blood was sampled. TCR repertoires of sorted CD4+ and CD8+ blood T cells from severe aplastic anemia patients and healthy subjects were deep-sequenced in the study. Patients were enrolled in the USA under clinicaltrials.gov protocols 00001620, 01623167, 00001397, 00071045, 00081523 and 00961064. Ficoll-Paque density gradient centrifugation was used to isolate peripheral blood mononuclear cells. Before DNA was extracted, CD4+ and CD8+ T cells were sorted using either FACS or magnetic beads.

Sequenced sample: sorted CD4+, CD8+, or CD8+CD57+ T cells (not recorded which) from PBMCs. The V gene is TRBV10-3 and the J gene is TRBJ2-7; TRBD1 matches 7 bases in the middle. The TCR comes from a human donor with aplastic anemia. The CDR3 loop reads CAIRLDRPSYEQYF. At the DNA level, the sequence is TGTGCCATCAGATTGGACAGGCCCTCCTACGAGCAGTACTTC.